Sequencing of this T cell receptor beta chain was carried out in a study of T cell responses to AZD1222 COVID-19 vaccine. Pooling was applied to second doses at about 4 or about 12 weeks. Clones were sequenced by immunoSEQ multiplex PCR, and TCRdb holds only the in-frame ones, with some missing. The sample carries fewer than 100,000 clones, roughly nine tenths recorded once. Study-level points and caveats: Mostly white British, mostly female donors; authors suggested clonal diversity may be underestimated. Unmutated variant regions are reportedly the target of nearly half of TCRs that are spike-specific.

A word on this clone: Its antigen is undetermined.

Germline V gene sequence: CDR1 SGHTA, CDR2 FQGTGA. The CDR3 contains 17 residues. Trimming took 0 bases from V and 2 from J; bases not matched to a gene: 5. The receptor's source is an adult who received the AZD1222 COVID-19 vaccine. The sample here was peripheral blood, taken 28 days after the second AZD1222 dose. V and J are TRBV7-3 and TRBJ2-5; 11 nucleotides agree with TRBD2. The CDR3, as DNA: TGTGCCAGCAGCTTAACTGCTAGCGGGGGGCAACAAGAGACCCAGTACTTC. Translation gives CASSLTASGGQQETQYF.